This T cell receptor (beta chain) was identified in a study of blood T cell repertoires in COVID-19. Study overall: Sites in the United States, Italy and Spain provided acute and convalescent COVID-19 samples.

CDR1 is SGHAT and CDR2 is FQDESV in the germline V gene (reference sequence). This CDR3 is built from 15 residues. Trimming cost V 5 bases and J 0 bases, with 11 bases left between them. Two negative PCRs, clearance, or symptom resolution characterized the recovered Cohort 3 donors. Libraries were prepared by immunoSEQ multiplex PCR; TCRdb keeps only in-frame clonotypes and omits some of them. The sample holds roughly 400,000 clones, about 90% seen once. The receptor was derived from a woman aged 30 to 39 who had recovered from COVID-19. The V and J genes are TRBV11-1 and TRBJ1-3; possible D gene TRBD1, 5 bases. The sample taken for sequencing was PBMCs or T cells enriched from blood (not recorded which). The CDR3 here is CASSPDRFSGNTIYF. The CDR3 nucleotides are TGTGCCAGCAGCCCTGACAGATTCTCTGGAAACACCATATATTTT.